This record looks at one T cell receptor beta chain sequence and its context. The target antigen is unknown. CDR1 is SGHDT and CDR2 is YYEEEE in the germline V gene. This CDR3 region has 17 residues. Trimming stripped 0 bases from V and 3 bases from J, with 17 bases between. This sample is part of a study of OX40 agonist ivuxolimab in advanced cancers. General study findings and limits: Antigen specificity of clonally expanded peripheral T cells was not established.

Sequenced by immunoSEQ multiplex PCR; TCRdb stores in-frame clones only, minus some. The sample includes roughly 30,000 clones, 85% to 95% of them seen just once. Enrollment shut out patients with autoimmune disease history or systemic immunosuppression. The chain links TRBV5-6 to TRBJ2-3; possible D gene TRBD1, 5 bases. The TCR comes from an adult with an advanced solid tumor such as melanoma, head and neck, liver or kidney cancer. The sequencing here drew on CD4+ or CD8+ T cells sorted from blood, taken in a trial of the OX40 agonist ivuxolimab. CDR3 bases: TGTGCCAGCAGCTTGGCCTTGGGCAGGGTAGAGACAGATACGCAGTATTTT. This encodes CASSLALGRVETDTQYF.